A selection of T cell receptor beta chains follows, all from one sample in a study of PD-L1 blockade in urothelial cancer. The protocol was immunoSEQ multiplex PCR, while the TCRdb copy is restricted to in-frame clones and leaves out a portion. This table has about 100,000 clones, roughly nine tenths appearing once. Sample: PBMCs, taken around atezolizumab (anti-PD-L1) treatment. Source of these receptors: an elderly woman with urothelial cancer. The CDR3 runs from the conserved cysteine through the conserved F or W. The order of the fields is V gene, J gene, clone size, D gene, CDR3 DNA, CDR3 protein. A D gene is named only where the DNA matches it firmly. Rows may omit the clone size; those that give it use once, few, many or a size class.

>TRBV6-1|TRBJ2-2|-|TRBD1
TGTGCCAGCAGTACAGGGGGCGTCGCCGGGGAGCTGTTTTTT
CASSTGGVAGELFF
>TRBV5-1|TRBJ1-4|-|-
TGCGCCAGCAGCTTGGCTGCCAGGGAGGACGAAAAACTGTTTTTT
CASSLAAREDEKLFF
>TRBV5-4|TRBJ1-5|-|-
TGTGCCAGCAGCTCTGGCGGGGTTGGTCAGCCCCAGCATTTT
CASSSGGVGQPQHF
>TRBV2|TRBJ2-7|few|TRBD2
TGTGCCAGCAGTGAACTAGCGGACGCCTACGAGCAGTACTTC
CASSELADAYEQYF
>TRBV28|TRBJ1-4|-|-
TGTGCCAGCAAAATACAGTTCAATGAAAAACTGTTTTTT
CASKIQFNEKLFF
>TRBV11-2|TRBJ1-1|-|TRBD1
TGTGCCAGCAGCTTAGGTTCACAGGGGACTGAAGCTTTCTTT
CASSLGSQGTEAFF
>TRBV9|TRBJ2-2|-|TRBD1
TGTGCCAGCAGCGAGGGGGCCGGGGCCGGGGAGCTGTTTTTT
CASSEGAGAGELFF
>TRBV5-1|TRBJ2-3|-|TRBD2
TGCGCCAGCAGCCGGACCGGGACTAGCGGCGTTAGCACAGATACGCAGTATTTT
CASSRTGTSGVSTDTQYF
>TRBV2|TRBJ1-1|-|-
TGTGCCCAGTCACGGGAGAACACTGAAGCTTTCTTT
CAQSRENTEAFF
>TRBV27|TRBJ1-2|once|TRBD1
TGTGCCAGCAGCTCAGGACAGGGTGGCTACACCTTC
CASSSGQGGYTF
>TRBV5-1|TRBJ2-7|-|TRBD1
TGCGCCAGCAGCTGGGACAGGTGGAACGAGCAGTACTTC
CASSWDRWNEQYF
>TRBV28|TRBJ2-7|-|TRBD2
TGTGCCAGCAGCCCCGGGGGGAGCTCCTACGAGCAGTACTTC
CASSPGGSSYEQYF
>TRBV5-1|TRBJ1-4|few|TRBD1
TGCGCCAGCAGCCTGGACAGGGCGACCAATGAAAAACTGTTTTTT
CASSLDRATNEKLFF
>TRBV9|TRBJ1-1|-|TRBD1
TGTGCCAGCAGCTCGGGACAGGGGGGTGCTGAAGCTTTCTTT
CASSSGQGGAEAFF
>TRBV19|TRBJ1-1|-|-
TGTGCCAGTAGTATAGGTCAGGGGTACACTGAAGCTTTCTTT
CASSIGQGYTEAFF
>TRBV4-2|TRBJ2-3|once|TRBD1
TGTGCCAGCACCCAAGGACAGGGTACGTTGACGGCGCAGTATTTT
CASTQGQGTLTAQYF
>TRBV9|TRBJ2-7|-|-
TGTGCCAGCAGCGCAGGCGGGACAGCCTACGAGCAGTACTTC
CASSAGGTAYEQYF
>TRBV7-8|TRBJ2-1|-|TRBD2
TGTGCCAGCAGCTTGACGGAATCCGGGGGACTAGCGGGATCGCAGTTCTTC
CASSLTESGGLAGSQFF
>TRBV28|TRBJ1-2|-|TRBD1
TGTGCCAGCATCAGGGGGCAGCCTGGCGATGGCTACACCTTC
CASIRGQPGDGYTF
>TRBV19|TRBJ2-1|-|-
TGTGCCAGTAGTATAGTAGAGGGCAGGCTAGCCAATGAGCAGTTCTTC
CASSIVEGRLANEQFF
>TRBV30|TRBJ1-5|-|-
TGTGCCTGGAGTCTGTCTAGCAATCAGCCCCAGCATTTT
CAWSLSSNQPQHF
>TRBV7-9|TRBJ2-7|-|TRBD2
TGTGCCAGCAGCATGCAGCGGGACTCCTACGAGCAGTACTTC
CASSMQRDSYEQYF
>TRBV27|TRBJ2-7|-|TRBD1
TGTGCCATCCTCCGGGACAGGGGGTACGAGCAGTACTTC
CAILRDRGYEQYF
>TRBV25-1|TRBJ2-4|-|TRBD1
TGTGCCAGCAGTGGGGACAGAAAACAAAACATTCAGTACTTC
CASSGDRKQNIQYF
>TRBV5-1|TRBJ2-7|once|TRBD1
TGCGCCAGCAGCTGGGACAGGGGCGAGCAGTACTTC
CASSWDRGEQYF
>TRBV7-9|TRBJ2-1|once|-
TGTGCCAGCAGCCCCCGGTCACACTACACCTACAATGAGCAGTTCTTC
CASSPRSHYTYNEQFF
>TRBV28|TRBJ2-1|-|TRBD2
TGTGCCAGCAGGCCCTTTAGGACTAGCGGCTACAATGAGCAGTTCTTC
CASRPFRTSGYNEQFF
>TRBV2|TRBJ2-1|-|-
TGTGCCAGCAGTGTCTACGGTGAGCAGTTCTTC
CASSVYGEQFF
>TRBV18|TRBJ2-1|-|TRBD2
TGTGCCAGCTCACCACTAAAATCTAGCGGGAGGTCCTACAATGAGCAGTTCTTC
CASSPLKSSGRSYNEQFF
>TRBV2|TRBJ2-1|-|TRBD2
TGTGCCAGCACTCCTTCTGGGGGAGGGATCAATGAGCAGTTCTTC
CASTPSGGGINEQFF
>TRBV7-2|TRBJ2-1|-|TRBD2
TGTGCCAGCAGCCTTAAGAGCGGGAGTAGATACAATGAGCAGTTCTTC
CASSLKSGSRYNEQFF
>TRBV7-2|TRBJ1-2|-|-
TGTGCCAGCAGCTTAGGCCAGGGGCGAGGCTACACCTTC
CASSLGQGRGYTF